Shown below are 2 T cell receptor beta chains from a single sample sequenced in a study of OX40 agonist ivuxolimab in advanced cancers. Here immunoSEQ multiplex PCR was the method, and the copy in TCRdb shows in-frame clones only, minus some. The sample has about 100,000 clones; less than 95% are singletons. The sample consisted of CD4+ or CD8+ T cells sorted from blood, taken in a trial of the OX40 agonist ivuxolimab. The receptors derive from an adult with an advanced solid tumor such as melanoma, head and neck, liver or kidney cancer.

The CDR3 DNA follows: TGCGCCAGCAGCCGAACAATGGGGGCGGTACAGGGGGTAACTGAAGCTTTCTTT. Residues: CASSRTMGAVQGVTEAFF. The chain is built from TRBV4-3 and TRBJ1-1; 8 nucleotides align to TRBD1. This CDR3 region has 18 residues. Germline CDR1 and CDR2: LGHNA and YSLEER. V shed 4 bases, J shed 5 bases, and the junction held 18 bases outside the gene matches.

The chain is built from TRBV11-2 and TRBJ2-7, with D perhaps TRBD1 or TRBD2 (6 bases each). The CDR3 is made up of 18 amino acids. Trimming cost V 2 bases and J 3 bases, with 23 bases left between them. Germline lookup yields CDR1 SGHAT and CDR2 FQNNGV. The CDR3 reads CASSLLSGSGADLYEQYF. DNA of the CDR3: TGTGCCAGCAGCTTACTATCTGGGTCGGGGGCCGACCTCTACGAGCAGTACTTC.